Each of the 9 T cell receptor beta chains below was sequenced from the same sample in a study of blood T cell repertoires in COVID-19. The table came from immunoSEQ multiplex PCR; TCRdb's copy has only in-frame clones and leaves some out. The sample contains over 200,000 clones, around 88% of which appear only once. The sample was peripheral blood. The receptor set was obtained from a woman aged 25 to 39 who had recovered from COVID-19.

The table lists this clone with many counts. The V and J genes are TRBV7-9 and TRBJ2-2; no clear D. This CDR3 spans 13 amino acids. The V end lost 1 base, the J end lost 4 bases, and 4 bases lay between the germline ends. Germline CDR1 reads SEHNR; CDR2 reads FQNEAQ (reference sequence). The CDR3 protein is CASSLDGTGELFF. CDR3 DNA sequence: TGTGCCAGCAGCTTAGACGGCACCGGGGAGCTGTTTTTT.

The chain couples TRBV10-3 to TRBJ1-5; the D is unclear. This CDR3 has 15 residues. Germline V gene lookup returns CDR1 ENHRY and CDR2 SYGVKD. Between the trimmed V and J ends, which lost 3 bases and 7 bases, there was a span of 16 bases. CDR3 nucleotide sequence: TGTGCCATCAGTGACCCCAAGTCCCAGAGGCAGCCCCAGCATTTT. This encodes CAISDPKSQRQPQHF.

The V call is TRBV6-6, the J call TRBJ1-6; TRBD1 aligns across 9 bases. In germline, CDR1 is MNHNY, CDR2 SVGAGI (reference sequence). The J segment lost 10 bases and the V segment lost 6 bases, leaving 10 bases of the junction unmatched. There are 15 residues in the CDR3. The CDR3 sequence is CASSRRDRVGSPLHF. The CDR3 DNA reads TGTGCCAGCAGCCGACGGGACAGGGTAGGATCACCCCTCCACTTT.

CDR3 DNA sequence: TGTGCCAGCAGCGTAGACACAGGCTACAACGAGCAGTACTTC. Amino acids: CASSVDTGYNEQYF. The rearrangement joins TRBV9 to TRBJ2-7; a possible D gene is TRBD1 (5 bases). The CDR3 extends over 14 amino acids. The germline gives CDR1 SGDLS, CDR2 YYNGEE. V was cut by 0 bases and J by 5 bases, with 12 bases left in between.

This chain uses TRBV18 with TRBJ1-2, with TRBD1 identical over 8 bases. CDR1 is KGHSH, CDR2 LQKENI, per germline. This CDR3 is 14 amino acids long. V lost 3 bases and J lost 8; bases outside the gene matches: 8. The CDR3 nucleotides are TGTGCCAGCTCACCGTTCGCAGGGGGCGACGGCTACACCTTC. Its translation is CASSPFAGGDGYTF.

The rearrangement uses TRBV18 and TRBJ2-5, with D perhaps TRBD1 (5 bases). The CDR3 totals 15 residues. The V end lost 3 bases, the J end lost 5 bases, and 16 bases lay between the germline ends. Germline assignment: CDR1 KGHSH and CDR2 LQKENI. CDR3 loop: CASSPNSPGMETQYF. CDR3 in DNA: TGTGCCAGCTCACCCAACAGCCCAGGGATGGAGACCCAGTACTTC.

The chain joins TRBV2 to TRBJ1-2; D unclear. Germline V lookup: CDR1 SNHLY, CDR2 FYNNEI. The CDR3 has 15 residues. The V gene lost 0 bases and the J gene lost 4 bases, with 12 bases spanning the gap. The CDR3 nucleotides are TGTGCCAGCAGTGAAGCGCGGGCAGACCTCTATGGCTACACCTTC. Translated: CASSEARADLYGYTF. The variable domain in full, completed from reference TRBV2 and TRBJ1-2, reads EPEVTQTPSHQVTQMGQEVILRCVPISNHLYFYWYRQILGQKVEFLVSFYNNEISEKSEIFDDQFSVERPDGSNFTLKIRSTKLEDSAMYFCASSEARADLYGYTFGSGTRLTVV.

The rearrangement uses TRBV7-2 and TRBJ2-3, with D perhaps TRBD2 (6 bases). Germline loops: CDR1 SGHTA, CDR2 FQGNSA. This CDR3 comprises 15 residues. V dropped 5 bases and J dropped 1 base, with 13 bases sitting between them. Here the CDR3 reads CASSRGFVGTDTQYF. The CDR3 region has the DNA TGTGCCAGCAGCCGGGGGTTCGTGGGCACAGATACGCAGTATTTT.

The V gene is TRBV10-1, the J gene TRBJ1-2, with D hard to call. Germline V gives CDR1 WNHNN, CDR2 SYGVQD (reference sequence). V gave up 8 bases and J gave up 4 bases, with 14 bases separating them. This CDR3 is built from 13 residues. The CDR3 reads CASVGGPLYGYTF. The CDR3 DNA follows: TGCGCCAGCGTCGGCGGCCCTCTCTATGGCTACACCTTC.